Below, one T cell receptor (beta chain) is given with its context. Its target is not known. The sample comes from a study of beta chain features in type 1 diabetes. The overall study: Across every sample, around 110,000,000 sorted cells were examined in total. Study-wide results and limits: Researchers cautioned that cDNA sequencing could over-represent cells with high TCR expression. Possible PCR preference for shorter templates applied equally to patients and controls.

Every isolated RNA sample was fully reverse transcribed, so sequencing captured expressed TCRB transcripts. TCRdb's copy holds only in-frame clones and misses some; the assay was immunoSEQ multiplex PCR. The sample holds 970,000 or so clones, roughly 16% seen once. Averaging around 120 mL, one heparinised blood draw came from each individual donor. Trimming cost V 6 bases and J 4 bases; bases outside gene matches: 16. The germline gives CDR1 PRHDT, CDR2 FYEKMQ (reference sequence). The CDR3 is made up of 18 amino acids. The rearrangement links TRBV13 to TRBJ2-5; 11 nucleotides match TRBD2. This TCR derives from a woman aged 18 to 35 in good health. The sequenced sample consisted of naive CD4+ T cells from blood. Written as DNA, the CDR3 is TGTGCCAGCAGTAGAGGACAGAATAGCGGGAGGGCCAGAGAGACCCAGTACTTC. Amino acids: CASSRGQNSGRARETQYF.